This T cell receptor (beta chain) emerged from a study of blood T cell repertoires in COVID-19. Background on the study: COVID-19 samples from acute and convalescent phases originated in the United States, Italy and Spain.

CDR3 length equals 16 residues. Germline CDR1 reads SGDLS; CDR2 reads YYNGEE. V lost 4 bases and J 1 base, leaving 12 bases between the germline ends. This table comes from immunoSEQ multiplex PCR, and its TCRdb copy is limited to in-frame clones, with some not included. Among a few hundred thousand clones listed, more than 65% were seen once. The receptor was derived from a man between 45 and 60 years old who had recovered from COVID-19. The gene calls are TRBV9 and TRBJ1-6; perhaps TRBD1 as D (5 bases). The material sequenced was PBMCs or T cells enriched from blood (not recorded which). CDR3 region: CASSLTAQSYNSPLHF. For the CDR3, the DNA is TGTGCCAGCAGCCTGACAGCGCAATCCTATAATTCACCCCTCCACTTT.